This T cell receptor (beta chain) was found in a study of Graves' ophthalmopathy and Graves' hyperthyroidism. Study findings and constraints: Ophthalmopathy progression was predicted by the model at less than 71% sensitivity and approximately 72% specificity.

Those donors who had ophthalmopathy presented with moderate-to-severe activity, a CAS of ≥3, a NOSPECS of ≥4 and a duration under 3 months. Exclusion criteria comprised other autoimmune diseases, uncontrolled infections, pregnancy or lactation in patients. The PBMC fraction was derived from about 9.2 ml of fresh peripheral blood. Investigators amplified TCR beta CDR3 regions from RNA transcripts. First-round RT-PCR used HTBI primers; second-round multiplex PCR followed. TCRdb redid the calling of the multiplex PCR reads with MiXCR, one entry per CDR3 protein. Seen here are 200,000 to 300,000 distinct CDR3 sequences, around 50% observed once, and the top ten hold roughly half. On this clonotype: Its antigen is not known. Being one base from a much bigger clone, this may be a read error.

This CDR3 has 14 residues. With 4 bases removed from V and 8 bases from J, the gap between germline ends came to 13 bases. Looked up from germline, CDR1 is SGDLS and CDR2 is YYNGEE. The sequenced sample consisted of peripheral blood. The sequence was collected from an adult man with Graves' ophthalmopathy. This rearrangement joins TRBV9 to TRBJ1-6; possible D gene TRBD1, 6 bases. CDR3 in amino acids: CASSSGQLDSPLHF. Here the CDR3 DNA reads TGTGCCAGCAGCTCAGGACAGTTGGATTCACCCCTCCACTTT.